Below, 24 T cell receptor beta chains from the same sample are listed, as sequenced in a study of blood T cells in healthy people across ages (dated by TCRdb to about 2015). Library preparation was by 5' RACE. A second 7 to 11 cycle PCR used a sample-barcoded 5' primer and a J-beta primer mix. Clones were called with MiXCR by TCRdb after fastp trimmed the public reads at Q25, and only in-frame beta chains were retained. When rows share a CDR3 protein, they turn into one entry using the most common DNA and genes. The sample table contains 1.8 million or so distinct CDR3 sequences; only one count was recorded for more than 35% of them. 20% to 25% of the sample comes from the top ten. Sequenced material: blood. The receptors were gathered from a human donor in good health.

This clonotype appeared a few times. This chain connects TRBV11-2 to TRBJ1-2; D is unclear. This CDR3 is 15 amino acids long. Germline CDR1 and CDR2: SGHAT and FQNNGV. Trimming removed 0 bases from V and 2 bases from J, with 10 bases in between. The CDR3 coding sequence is TGTGCCAGCAGCTTAGATAGCGTCAGCAACTATGGCTACACCTTC. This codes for CASSLDSVSNYGYTF.

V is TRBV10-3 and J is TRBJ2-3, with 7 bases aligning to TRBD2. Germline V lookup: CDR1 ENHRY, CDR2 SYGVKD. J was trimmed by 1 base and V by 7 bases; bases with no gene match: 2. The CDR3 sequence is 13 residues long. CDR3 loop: CAITAGGTDTQYF. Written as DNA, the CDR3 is TGTGCCATCACGGCGGGGGGCACAGATACGCAGTATTTT.

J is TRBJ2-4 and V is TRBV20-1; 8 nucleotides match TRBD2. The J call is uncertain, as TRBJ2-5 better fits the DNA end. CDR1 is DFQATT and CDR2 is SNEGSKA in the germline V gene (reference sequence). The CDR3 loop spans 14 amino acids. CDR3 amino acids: CSARLANGGVTQYF. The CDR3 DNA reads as TGCAGTGCTAGACTCGCTAACGGGGGGGTGACCCAGTACTTC.

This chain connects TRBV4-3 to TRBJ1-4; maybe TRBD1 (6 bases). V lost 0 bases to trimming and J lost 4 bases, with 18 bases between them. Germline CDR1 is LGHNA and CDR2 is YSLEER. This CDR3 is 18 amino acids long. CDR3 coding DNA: TGCGCCAGCAGCCAAGATACCCCCGGACAGAACCTTAATGAAAAACTGTTTTTT. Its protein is CASSQDTPGQNLNEKLFF.

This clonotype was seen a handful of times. The CDR3, as DNA: TGTGCCAGCAGCCAATCTGGGACCATGGGTGAAAAACTGTTTTTT. Encoded protein: CASSQSGTMGEKLFF. V usage is TRBV16 and J usage is TRBJ1-4, with a possible D match to TRBD1 (5 bases). Per germline, CDR1 KGHSY and CDR2 FQNENV. V was shortened by 0 bases and J by 7 bases, with 12 bases between the two germline ends. CDR3 length: 15 amino acids.

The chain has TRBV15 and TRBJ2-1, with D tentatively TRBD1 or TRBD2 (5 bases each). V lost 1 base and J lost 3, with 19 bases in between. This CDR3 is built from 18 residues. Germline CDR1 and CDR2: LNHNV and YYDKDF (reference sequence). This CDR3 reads CATSRALAGTASYNEQFF. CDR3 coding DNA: TGTGCCACCAGCAGAGCCTTAGCCGGGACGGCTAGCTACAATGAGCAGTTCTTC.

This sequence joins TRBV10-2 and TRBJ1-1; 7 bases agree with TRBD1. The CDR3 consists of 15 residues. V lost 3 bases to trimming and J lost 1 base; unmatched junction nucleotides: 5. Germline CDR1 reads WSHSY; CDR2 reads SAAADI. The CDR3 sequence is CASSDPNRGNTEAFF. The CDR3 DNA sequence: TGCGCCAGCAGTGACCCAAACAGGGGGAACACTGAAGCTTTCTTT.

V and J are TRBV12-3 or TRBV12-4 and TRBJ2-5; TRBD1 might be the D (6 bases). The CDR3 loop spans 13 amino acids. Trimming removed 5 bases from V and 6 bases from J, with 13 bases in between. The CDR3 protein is CASSLHRDKTQYF. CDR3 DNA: TGTGCCAGCAGTCTCCACAGGGATAAGACCCAGTACTTC.

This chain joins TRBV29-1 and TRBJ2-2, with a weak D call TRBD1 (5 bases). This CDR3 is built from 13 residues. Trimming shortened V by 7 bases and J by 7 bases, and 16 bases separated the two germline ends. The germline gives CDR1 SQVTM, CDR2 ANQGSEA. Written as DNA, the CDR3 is TGCAGCGCCCAACCGCAGGGTGGCGGGGAGCTGTTTTTT. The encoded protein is CSAQPQGGGELFF.

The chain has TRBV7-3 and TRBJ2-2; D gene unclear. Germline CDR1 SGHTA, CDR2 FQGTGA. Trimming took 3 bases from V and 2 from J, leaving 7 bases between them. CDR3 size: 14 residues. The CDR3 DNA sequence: TGTGCCAGCAGCTTTCACCCCAACACCGGGGAGCTGTTTTTT. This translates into CASSFHPNTGELFF. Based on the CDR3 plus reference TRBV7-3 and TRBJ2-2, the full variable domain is GAGVSQTPSNKVTEKGKYVELRCDPISGHTALYWYRQSLGQGPEFLIYFQGTGAADDSGLPNDRFFAVRPEGSVSTLKIQRTERGDSAVYLCASSFHPNTGELFFGEGSRLTVL.

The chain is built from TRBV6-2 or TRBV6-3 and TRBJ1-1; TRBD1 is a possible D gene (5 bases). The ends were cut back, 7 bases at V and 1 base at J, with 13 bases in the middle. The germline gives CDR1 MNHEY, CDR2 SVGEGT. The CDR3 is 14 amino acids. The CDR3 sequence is CASIPGRRNTEAFF. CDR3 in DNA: TGTGCCAGCATTCCGGGACGTAGGAACACTGAAGCTTTCTTT.

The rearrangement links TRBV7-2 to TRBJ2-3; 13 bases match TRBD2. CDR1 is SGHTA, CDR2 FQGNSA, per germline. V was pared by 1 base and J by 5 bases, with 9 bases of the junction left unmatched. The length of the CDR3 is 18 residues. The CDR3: CASSLGIGTSGAGDTQYF. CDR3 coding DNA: TGTGCCAGCAGCTTAGGGATAGGGACTAGCGGGGCGGGAGATACGCAGTATTTT.

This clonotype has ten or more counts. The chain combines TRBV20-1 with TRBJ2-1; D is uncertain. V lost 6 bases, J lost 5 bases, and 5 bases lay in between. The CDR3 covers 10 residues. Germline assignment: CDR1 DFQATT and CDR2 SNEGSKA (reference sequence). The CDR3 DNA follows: TGCAGTGCCGTCGACAATGAGCAGTTCTTC. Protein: CSAVDNEQFF.

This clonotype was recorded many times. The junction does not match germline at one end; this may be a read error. The CDR3 region has the DNA TGTGCCAGCAGCTACTCCCAGGGAAGGGGCTACACCTTC. Amino acid sequence: CASSYSQGRGYTF. The rearrangement links TRBV6-2 or TRBV6-3 to TRBJ1-2; D is possibly TRBD1 (5 bases). CDR3 length equals 13 residues. Germline V gene data show CDR1 as MNHEY and CDR2 as SVGEGT.

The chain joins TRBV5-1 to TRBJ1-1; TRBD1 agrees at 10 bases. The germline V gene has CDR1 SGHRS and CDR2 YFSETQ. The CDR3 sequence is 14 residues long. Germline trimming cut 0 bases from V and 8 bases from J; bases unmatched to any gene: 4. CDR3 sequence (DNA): TGCGCCAGCAGCTTGGAAGAGACAGGGGGCGAAGCTTTCTTT. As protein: CASSLEETGGEAFF. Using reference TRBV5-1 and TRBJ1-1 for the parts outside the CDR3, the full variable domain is KAGVTQTPRYLIKTRGQQVTLSCSPISGHRSVSWYQQTPGQGLQFLFEYFSETQRNKGNFPGRFSGRQFSNSRSEMNVSTLELGDSALYLCASSLEETGGEAFFGQGTRLTVV.

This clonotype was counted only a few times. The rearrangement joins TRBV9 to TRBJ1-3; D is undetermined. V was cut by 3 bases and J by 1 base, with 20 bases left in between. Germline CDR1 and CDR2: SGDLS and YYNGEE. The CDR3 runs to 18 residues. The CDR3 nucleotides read TGTGCCAGCAGCGATTCGAGGGATCGGGTTAAGTCTGGAAACACCATATATTTT. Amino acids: CASSDSRDRVKSGNTIYF.

CDR3 protein: CASSQEPTGTPLNEQFF. The CDR3 region has the DNA TGCGCCAGCAGCCAGGAACCGACAGGGACCCCCCTCAATGAGCAGTTCTTC. The chain uses TRBV5-1 and TRBJ2-1; 7 bases fit TRBD1. CDR1 and CDR2 (germline): SGHRS, YFSETQ. The CDR3 sequence is 17 residues long. Trimming cost V 4 bases and J 6 bases; bases outside gene matches: 16.

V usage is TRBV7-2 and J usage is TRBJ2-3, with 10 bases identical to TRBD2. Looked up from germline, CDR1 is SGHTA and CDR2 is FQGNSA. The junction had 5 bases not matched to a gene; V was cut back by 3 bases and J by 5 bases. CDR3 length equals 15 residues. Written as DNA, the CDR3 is TGTGCCAGCAGCTTCCAGCGGGGGGGTAAAGATACGCAGTATTTT. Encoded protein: CASSFQRGGKDTQYF.

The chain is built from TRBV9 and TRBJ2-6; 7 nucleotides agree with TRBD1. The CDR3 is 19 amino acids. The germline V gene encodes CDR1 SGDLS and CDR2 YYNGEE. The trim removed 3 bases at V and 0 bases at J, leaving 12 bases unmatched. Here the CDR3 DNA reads TGTGCCAGCAGCGCCGGGCCGGGACAGCCCTTCTCTGGGGCCAACGTCCTGACTTTC. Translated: CASSAGPGQPFSGANVLTF. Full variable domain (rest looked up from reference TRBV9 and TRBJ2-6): DSGVTQTPKHLITATGQRVTLRCSPRSGDLSVYWYQQSLDQGLQFLIQYYNGEERAKGNILERFSAQQFPDLHSELNLSSLELGDSALYFCASSAGPGQPFSGANVLTFGAGSRLTVL.

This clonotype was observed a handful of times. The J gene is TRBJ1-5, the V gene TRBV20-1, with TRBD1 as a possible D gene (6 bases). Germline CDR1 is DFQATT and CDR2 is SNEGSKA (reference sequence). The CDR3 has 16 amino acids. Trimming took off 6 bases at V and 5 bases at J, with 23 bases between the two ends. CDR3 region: CSALTRGQGGHQPQHF. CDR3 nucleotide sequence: TGCAGTGCCCTGACACGGGGGCAGGGCGGGCATCAGCCCCAGCATTTT.

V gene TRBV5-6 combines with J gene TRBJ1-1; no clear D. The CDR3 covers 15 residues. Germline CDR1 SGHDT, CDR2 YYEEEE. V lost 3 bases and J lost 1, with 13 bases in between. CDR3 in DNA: TGTGCCAGCAGCTCGGTTACAAGCTGGAACACTGAAGCTTTCTTT. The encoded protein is CASSSVTSWNTEAFF.

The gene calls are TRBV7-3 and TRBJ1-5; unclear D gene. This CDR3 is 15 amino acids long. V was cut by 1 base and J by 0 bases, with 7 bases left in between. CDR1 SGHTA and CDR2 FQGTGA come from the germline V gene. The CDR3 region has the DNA TGTGCCAGCAGCTTAAAGGCGGCTAGCAATCAGCCCCAGCATTTT. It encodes CASSLKAASNQPQHF.

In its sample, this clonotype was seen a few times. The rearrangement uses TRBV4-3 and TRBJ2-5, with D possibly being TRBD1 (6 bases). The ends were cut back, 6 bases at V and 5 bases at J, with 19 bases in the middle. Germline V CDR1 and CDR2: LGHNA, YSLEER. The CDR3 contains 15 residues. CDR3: CASSLTGRRMETQYF. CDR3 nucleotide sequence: TGCGCCAGCAGTCTTACAGGGAGAAGGATGGAGACCCAGTACTTC.

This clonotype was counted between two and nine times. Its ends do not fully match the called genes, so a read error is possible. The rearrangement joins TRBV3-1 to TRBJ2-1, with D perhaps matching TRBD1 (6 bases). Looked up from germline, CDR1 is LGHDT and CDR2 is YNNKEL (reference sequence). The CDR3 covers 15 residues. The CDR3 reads CASSQDLTGYNEQFF. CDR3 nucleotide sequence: TGTGCCAGCAGTCAAGATCTGACAGGCTACAATGAGCAGTTCTTC.